This is a list of T cell receptor beta chains from one sample in a study of blood T cells in healthy people across ages. TCRdb fed the 5' RACE reads into MiXCR, producing one record per CDR3 protein. The repertoire consists of some 800,000 distinct CDR3 sequences, with around 43% occurring once and the leading ten covering approximately 20%. Sample: blood. The receptors shown here come from a man between 60 and 75 years old in good health. CDR3s leave out the opening cysteine and the closing phenylalanine or tryptophan. The order of the fields is D gene, V gene, J gene, clone size, CDR3 protein. The D gene is left open where the match is weak. Only some rows state a clone size, as once, few, many or a class for expanded clones.

>TRBD1|TRBV5-1|TRBJ2-7|-
ASRGTGVPYEQY
>-|TRBV7-9|TRBJ1-2|-
ASSLETAYGYT
>TRBD2|TRBV25-1|TRBJ2-7|-
ASSKNSGGSYEQY
>TRBD1|TRBV5-1|TRBJ2-7|-
ASSLLGQGYNYEQY
>-|TRBV6-2/TRBV6-3|TRBJ2-5|once
ASRRPGRIQETQY
>TRBD1|TRBV30|TRBJ1-5|-
AWSYGQGHQPQH
>TRBD2|TRBV6-5|TRBJ2-3|-
ASSYSGLAGAPTDTQY
>TRBD2|TRBV7-9|TRBJ2-5|-
ASSPSSGGIQETQY
>-|TRBV7-9|TRBJ2-7|-
ASSSAGVRDEQY
>TRBD1|TRBV11-2|TRBJ2-7|few
ASSLGTDYEQY
>-|TRBV20-1|TRBJ2-1|-
SASYGTWGNNEQF
>TRBD1|TRBV5-1|TRBJ2-5|-
ASSFGQAMYQETQY
>-|TRBV6-5|TRBJ1-6|-
ASRARTDSPLH
>TRBD2|TRBV20-1|TRBJ2-3|-
SARDRPTLAGVIDTQY
>-|TRBV7-9|TRBJ1-2|few
ASSLETAFNYGYT
>TRBD1|TRBV5-1|TRBJ1-2|-
ASGLARDSYGYT
>TRBD1|TRBV7-2|TRBJ2-3|few
ASSFPGQGPADTQY
>TRBD2|TRBV6-1|TRBJ2-3|-
ASSEIAGELDTQY
>TRBD2|TRBV5-1|TRBJ2-4|-
ASSLVAPSGRFKNIQY
>TRBD1|TRBV4-3|TRBJ2-6|-
ASSPSLTGNSGANVLT
>TRBD1|TRBV5-1|TRBJ1-4|-
ASSLGGGDGEKLF
>-|TRBV6-1|TRBJ2-7|-
ASSIGLAAYEQY
>-|TRBV9|TRBJ2-1|-
ASSPNVGLYNEQF
>-|TRBV28|TRBJ2-3|-
ASRPTATDTQY
>TRBD2|TRBV11-2|TRBJ2-3|-
ASSQLAGGLGTQY
>TRBD1|TRBV5-1|TRBJ1-2|once
ASTLGTGRYGYT
>TRBD1|TRBV20-1|TRBJ1-6|few
SARAGQGMNSPLH
>-|TRBV7-2|TRBJ2-5|few
ASSEWGPQETQY
>TRBD1|TRBV20-1|TRBJ2-1|few
SASGTGAPNEQF
>-|TRBV20-1|TRBJ2-7|few
SARVHFYEQY
>-|TRBV3-1|TRBJ2-1|-
ASSQIRGSNEQF
>TRBD2|TRBV20-1|TRBJ2-3|-
SASRDEGGPDTQY
>-|TRBV28|TRBJ2-7|-
ASRSTEYEQY
>TRBD2|TRBV7-2|TRBJ2-7|-
ASSFQASGTYEQY
>-|TRBV12-3/TRBV12-4|TRBJ2-1|once
ASSSYPGTPFSHEQF
>-|TRBV7-3|TRBJ2-3|-
ASSPTSSSTDTQY
>-|TRBV20-1|TRBJ2-5|many
SAFNGETQY
>TRBD1|TRBV10-3|TRBJ1-1|-
AIGSTDRAQEAF
>TRBD2|TRBV11-2|-|few
ASSRRRGGVNEQY
>-|TRBV20-1|TRBJ2-7|-
SARVGRQGGNEQY
>TRBD1|TRBV20-1|TRBJ2-5|-
SATYGTGGRKQY
>TRBD1|TRBV28|TRBJ1-2|few
ASSLSGTGGIYGYT
>TRBD2|TRBV20-1|TRBJ2-3|-
SAPDRGTSGGTTDTQY
>TRBD2|TRBV11-2|TRBJ2-1|-
ASSLALAGVYNEQF
>-|TRBV29-1|TRBJ1-2|few
SVRLNSNYGYT
>TRBD2|TRBV6-1|TRBJ2-7|few
ASSAGRGGFNSYEQY
>-|TRBV2|TRBJ1-6|few
ASSGFLNSPLH
>-|TRBV7-9|TRBJ1-2|-
ATQEGRDGYGYT
>-|TRBV11-3|TRBJ2-5|few
ASSLDIREGSQY
>-|TRBV6-2/TRBV6-3|TRBJ2-7|-
ASRGDRPYEQY
>TRBD2|TRBV18|TRBJ2-1|-
ANSPGGGLNNEQF
>-|TRBV20-1|TRBJ2-2|-
SARRVGAGTTGELF
>-|TRBV7-8|TRBJ2-7|few
ASSFGGREQY
>TRBD1|TRBV9|TRBJ1-2|-
ASSPWTGINYGYT
>-|TRBV7-8|TRBJ2-1|-
ASSLDPGTGEQF